This TCR beta chain emerged from a study of OX40 agonist ivuxolimab in advanced cancers. Clones were read by immunoSEQ multiplex PCR, and TCRdb kept only the in-frame ones, dropping some. The sample holds 6,500 to 10,000 clones, approximately 84% seen once. The CDR3 has 14 amino acids. CDR1 and CDR2 (germline): SEHNR, FQNEAQ (reference sequence). Trimming took off 2 bases at V and 6 bases at J, with 10 bases between the two ends. Sequences were derived from CD4+ or CD8+ T cells sorted from blood, sampled in a trial of the OX40 agonist ivuxolimab. This receptor was obtained from an adult with an advanced solid tumor such as melanoma, head and neck, liver or kidney cancer. The chain combines TRBV7-9 with TRBJ2-2, with no clear D. The CDR3 bases are TGTGCCAGCAGCTTATATCCGAATCCCGGGGAGCTGTTTTTT. Its protein is CASSLYPNPGELFF.